The 29 T cell receptor beta chains below were found in one sample sequenced in a study of blood T cell repertoires in COVID-19. Assay: immunoSEQ multiplex PCR; the TCRdb copy retains only in-frame clones and omits some. The sample has 130,000 or so clones, less than 90% seen once. The sequenced sample consisted of PBMCs or T cells enriched from blood (not recorded which). All receptors come from a woman aged 30 to 39 who had recovered from COVID-19.

This clone came up once. The chain carries TRBV6-1 and TRBJ2-7, with 11 bases lining up with TRBD2. The J segment lost 2 bases and the V segment lost 1 base, leaving 13 bases of the junction unmatched. Germline V lookup: CDR1 MNHNS, CDR2 SASEGT. CDR3 length: 19 residues. For the CDR3, the DNA is TGTGCCAGCAGTGAAGGTCTAGCGGGAGGATATTTACGCCCCTACGAGCAGTACTTC. It is translated as CASSEGLAGGYLRPYEQYF.

The V gene is TRBV3-1 (or the pseudogene TRBV3-2), the J gene TRBJ2-7; the match to TRBD2 covers 11 bases. Germline lookup yields CDR1 LGHDT and CDR2 YNNKEL (reference sequence). Trimming removed 4 bases from V and 2 bases from J; junction bases left unmatched: 4. The CDR3 contains 15 residues. Here the CDR3 DNA reads TGTGCCAGCAGCCGACGACTAGCGGGACCCTACGAGCAGTACTTC. Its translation: CASSRRLAGPYEQYF.

The V call is TRBV19, the J call TRBJ2-7; 9 bases map to TRBD2. CDR3 length: 15 amino acids. V shed 4 bases and J 2 bases; nucleotides not matched to a gene: 6. Looked up from germline, CDR1 is LNHDA and CDR2 is SQIVND (reference sequence). The CDR3 sequence: CASSTGGTSPYEQYF. The CDR3 DNA sequence: TGTGCCAGTAGTACTGGAGGGACTAGCCCCTACGAGCAGTACTTC.

V usage is TRBV30 and J usage is TRBJ1-6; TRBD1 agrees at 8 bases. This CDR3 is built from 15 residues. Germline V gives CDR1 GTSNPN, CDR2 SVGIG (reference sequence). The trim removed 3 bases at V and 7 bases at J, leaving 8 bases unmatched. Here the CDR3 reads CAWSLDRGRNSPLHF. In DNA, the CDR3 is TGTGCCTGGAGCCTTGACAGGGGACGAAATTCACCCCTCCACTTT.

This clone appeared a single time. The chain is built from TRBV6-1 and TRBJ2-3; D is uncertain. In germline, CDR1 is MNHNS, CDR2 SASEGT. The ends were cut back, 3 bases at V and 1 base at J, with 8 bases in the middle. CDR3 length: 14 residues. The CDR3 here is CASSEGWGTDTQYF. In nucleotides, the CDR3 is TGTGCCAGCAGTGAGGGCTGGGGCACAGATACGCAGTATTTT.

The chain carries TRBV7-3 and TRBJ2-1; 9 bases agree with TRBD2. The CDR3 sequence is 17 residues long. J was trimmed by 2 bases and V by 0 bases; bases with no gene match: 5. Germline CDR1 reads SGHTA; CDR2 reads FQGTGA. For the CDR3, the DNA is TGTGCCAGCAGCTTAACAGGGGGCGGGAGGGCCTACAATGAGCAGTTCTTC. Translating it yields CASSLTGGGRAYNEQFF.

The chain has TRBV14 and TRBJ2-1; TRBD2 aligns across 7 bases. Germline values: CDR1 SGHDN, CDR2 FVKESK. Trimming cost V 3 bases and J 5 bases; bases outside gene matches: 7. The CDR3 is made up of 15 amino acids. CDR3 sequence (DNA): TGTGCCAGCAGCCATTGGGAGGGCCTCGACAATGAGCAGTTCTTC. Amino acid sequence: CASSHWEGLDNEQFF. Full variable domain (remainder filled in from reference TRBV14 and TRBJ2-1): EAGVTQFPSHSVIEKGQTVTLRCDPISGHDNLYWYRRVMGKEIKFLLHFVKESKQDESGMPNNRFLAERTGGTYSTLKVQPAELEDSGVYFCASSHWEGLDNEQFFGPGTRLTVL.

This chain links TRBV21-1 with TRBJ2-7; TRBD2 reflects the table's D call only, with no check against the DNA. TRBV21-1 is assigned pseudogene status. The CDR3 sequence is 15 residues long. The CDR3 DNA follows: TGTGCCAGCACCCCCCCGGCGAGCGGAGACTACGAGCAGTACTTC. Residues: CASTPPASGDYEQYF.

For this clone: Sequence at one end of the junction differs from germline and may be a read error. This sample includes further DNA sequences coding for the same CDR3. The V and J genes are TRBV6-5 and TRBJ2-1; 9 bases line up with TRBD2. The CDR3 covers 16 residues. Germline values: CDR1 MNHEY, CDR2 SVGAGI. DNA for the CDR3: TGCGCCAGCAGTTCCCTCGCGGGAGGGGGGGACAATGAGCAGTTCTTC. Its protein product is CASSSLAGGGDNEQFF.

V gene TRBV4-1 combines with J gene TRBJ2-5; a weak D match, TRBD1 (6 bases). V lost 0 bases to trimming and J lost 2 bases, with 10 bases between them. The CDR3 spans 15 residues. Germline assignment: CDR1 MGHRA and CDR2 YSYEKL. CDR3 amino acids: CASSQERDTQETQYF. CDR3 coding DNA: TGCGCCAGCAGCCAAGAGAGGGACACTCAAGAGACCCAGTACTTC.

This clone was seen only once. V usage is TRBV7-8 and J usage is TRBJ2-5, with TRBD2 identical over 9 bases. The CDR3 extends over 15 amino acids. J was trimmed by 5 bases and V by 5 bases; bases with no gene match: 9. In germline, CDR1 is SGHVS, CDR2 FQNEAQ. The CDR3 DNA is TGTGCCAGCAGCCGAGCGGGAGGACCGGGGGAGACCCAGTACTTC. This codes for CASSRAGGPGETQYF.

V usage is TRBV12-3 or TRBV12-4 and J usage is TRBJ1-3; D may be TRBD1 (5 bases). The CDR3 covers 12 residues. Here the CDR3 reads CAARRGRNTIYF. CDR3 sequence (DNA): TGTGCAGCTAGGCGGGGGAGAAACACCATATATTTT.

This clone has a single count. The gene calls are TRBV5-6 and TRBJ2-7; 10 bases line up with TRBD2. With 2 bases clipped from V and 7 bases from J, the junction kept 6 bases outside the gene matches. This CDR3 region has 14 residues. CDR1 is SGHDT and CDR2 is YYEEEE in the germline V gene. The CDR3 spells CASSLLAGQREQYF. As DNA, the CDR3 is TGTGCCAGCAGCTTACTAGCGGGGCAGAGGGAGCAGTACTTC.

The chain recombines TRBV28 with TRBJ1-1; 8 bases are a match to TRBD1. The junction had 10 bases not matched to a gene; V was cut back by 3 bases and J by 4 bases. CDR1 and CDR2 (germline): MDHEN, SYDVKM. The CDR3 has 16 residues. CDR3 DNA sequence: TGTGCCAGCAGTTTGCCGACCAGGGGGCGCGGCACTGAAGCTTTCTTT. Residues: CASSLPTRGRGTEAFF.

This clone has only one observation. The chain joins TRBV7-2 to TRBJ2-1; the match to TRBD2 covers 7 bases. Germline V gene lookup returns CDR1 SGHTA and CDR2 FQGNSA. The CDR3 contains 15 residues. The junction had 4 bases not matched to a gene; V was cut back by 0 bases and J by 5 bases. CDR3 nucleotide sequence: TGTGCCAGCAGCTTAGCGGGAGGGAGGGACAATGAGCAGTTCTTC. Amino acids: CASSLAGGRDNEQFF. The full variable domain, its missing parts supplied by reference TRBV7-2 and TRBJ2-1, is GAGVSQSPSNKVTEKGKDVELRCDPISGHTALYWYRQSLGQGLEFLIYFQGNSAPDKSGLPSDRFSAERTGGSVSTLTIQRTQQEDSAVYLCASSLAGGRDNEQFFGPGTRLTVL.

Here the CDR3 reads CASSPRDFYEQYF. CDR3 in DNA: TGTGCCAGCAGCCCCAGGGACTTCTACGAGCAGTACTTC. The J gene is TRBJ2-7, the V gene TRBV3-1 (or the pseudogene TRBV3-2); a possible D gene is TRBD2 (6 bases). The CDR3 totals 13 residues. Trimming cost V 4 bases and J 3 bases, with 10 bases left between them. The V gene's germline CDR1 is LGHDT and CDR2 YNNKEL (reference sequence).

This clone was recorded at least ten times. J is TRBJ1-1 and V is TRBV7-8; unclear D gene. The CDR3 consists of 14 residues. Germline CDR1 and CDR2: SGHVS and FQNEAQ. Trimming pared 2 bases from V and 3 bases from J, leaving 10 bases between. CDR3: CASSLLSEHTEAFF. CDR3 nucleotides: TGTGCCAGCAGCTTATTGTCAGAACACACTGAAGCTTTCTTT.

The chain recombines TRBV7-8 with TRBJ2-7; TRBD2 matches at 12 bases. The CDR3 consists of 16 residues. J lost 6 bases, V lost 5 bases, and 11 bases had no gene match. Germline loops: CDR1 SGHVS, CDR2 FQNEAQ. In nucleotides, the CDR3 is TGTGCCAGCAGCCTACCGATAGGACTAGCGGGAACCGAGCAGTACTTC. This codes for CASSLPIGLAGTEQYF.

This clone was detected once. The V call is TRBV6-5, the J call TRBJ2-7; TRBD1 is a possible D gene (6 bases). This CDR3 is built from 14 residues. Germline-derived CDR1 and CDR2 are MNHEY and SVGAGI. Trimming cost V 6 bases and J 3 bases, with 15 bases left between them. The CDR3 is CASRVDRYYYEQYF. As DNA, the CDR3 is TGTGCCAGCAGAGTAGACAGGTACTACTACGAGCAGTACTTC.

This chain links TRBV15 with TRBJ1-5, with TRBD1 matching over 7 bases. From germline, CDR1 is LNHNV and CDR2 YYDKDF (reference sequence). The CDR3 contains 15 residues. The trim removed 1 base at V and 4 bases at J, leaving 4 bases unmatched. The CDR3 nucleotides are TGTGCCACCAGCAGAGGGACAGGACATAATCAGCCCCAGCATTTT. Translating it yields CATSRGTGHNQPQHF.

This clone was found a few times. The chain joins TRBV18 to TRBJ1-2, with 7 nucleotides matching TRBD1. The CDR3 is made up of 16 amino acids. CDR1 and CDR2 from the germline V gene are KGHSH and LQKENI. Trimming cost V 2 bases and J 1 base; bases outside gene matches: 7. The CDR3 loop is CASSPVGTAINYGYTF. The CDR3 nucleotides read TGTGCCAGCTCACCAGTGGGGACAGCCATTAACTATGGCTACACCTTC.

This clone was seen a few times. The rearrangement links TRBV9 to TRBJ2-3, with TRBD2 matching 9 bases. This CDR3 comprises 15 residues. Germline loops: CDR1 SGDLS, CDR2 YYNGEE. V shed 3 bases and J 1 base; nucleotides not matched to a gene: 3. CDR3: CASSAREGGTDTQYF. Here the CDR3 DNA reads TGTGCCAGCAGCGCGCGGGAGGGCGGCACAGATACGCAGTATTTT.

This clone was observed a handful of times. The rearrangement joins TRBV7-3 to TRBJ2-2, with no clear D. The V gene's germline CDR1 is SGHTA and CDR2 FQGTGA. The CDR3 consists of 12 residues. Trimming stripped 3 bases from V and 9 bases from J, with 8 bases between. The DNA of the CDR3 is TGTGCCAGCAGCTTGGTGGGCAGGGAGCTGTTTTTT. This gives the protein CASSLVGRELFF.

Only a few counts were recorded for this clone. The CDR3 nucleotides are TGTGCCAGCAGGCGGGATGAGGTAGGGGAGCAGTTCTTC. The encoded protein is CASRRDEVGEQFF. This chain uses TRBV6-4 with TRBJ2-1; tentative D call: TRBD2 (6 bases). Germline V lookup: CDR1 MRHNA, CDR2 SNTAGT. Trimming shortened V by 6 bases and J by 10 bases, and 16 bases separated the two germline ends. CDR3 length equals 13 residues.

This clone was observed a single time. The J gene is TRBJ1-2, the V gene TRBV4-1; the D gene is possibly TRBD1 (6 bases). Per the germline V gene, CDR1 is MGHRA and CDR2 is YSYEKL. V was cut by 1 base and J by 8 bases, with 11 bases left in between. CDR3 length equals 13 residues. CDR3 region: CASSQVGGGGYTF. In DNA, the CDR3 is TGCGCCAGCAGCCAAGTCGGGGGGGGCGGCTACACCTTC.

The gene calls are TRBV2 and TRBJ1-3, with 8 bases matching TRBD1. With V trimmed by 4 bases and J by 0 bases, 14 bases remained unmatched. The CDR3 is 19 amino acids. Germline values: CDR1 SNHLY, CDR2 FYNNEI. CDR3: CASSVFAAGQVFSGNTIYF. CDR3 nucleotides: TGTGCCAGCAGTGTTTTCGCCGCGGGACAGGTGTTCTCTGGAAACACCATATATTTT.

This chain joins TRBV3-1 (or the pseudogene TRBV3-2) and TRBJ1-5; the D gene is possibly TRBD1 (6 bases). Between the trimmed V and J ends, which lost 0 bases and 5 bases, there was a span of 11 bases. The germline gives CDR1 LGHDT, CDR2 YNNKEL (reference sequence). The CDR3 is 15 residues long. The CDR3 region is CASSQDYRVDQPQHF. In DNA form, the CDR3 reads TGTGCCAGCAGCCAAGATTACAGGGTGGATCAGCCCCAGCATTTT.

The genes are TRBV6-4 and TRBJ2-7; TRBD2 agrees at 14 bases. CDR3 size: 14 residues. Germline CDR1 and CDR2: MRHNA and SNTAGT. Trimming cost V 3 bases and J 6 bases; bases outside gene matches: 1. The CDR3 region is CASSEGTSGSEQYF. The CDR3 coding sequence is TGTGCCAGCAGTGAGGGGACTAGCGGGAGCGAGCAGTACTTC.

The genes are TRBV5-4 and TRBJ2-5; 8 nucleotides match TRBD2. The CDR3 totals 14 residues. J was trimmed by 5 bases and V by 0 bases; bases with no gene match: 3. Germline assignment: CDR1 SGHNT and CDR2 YYREEE (reference sequence). CDR3: CASSLERGRETQYF. The CDR3 nucleotides read TGTGCCAGCAGCTTGGAGCGGGGGAGGGAGACCCAGTACTTC.